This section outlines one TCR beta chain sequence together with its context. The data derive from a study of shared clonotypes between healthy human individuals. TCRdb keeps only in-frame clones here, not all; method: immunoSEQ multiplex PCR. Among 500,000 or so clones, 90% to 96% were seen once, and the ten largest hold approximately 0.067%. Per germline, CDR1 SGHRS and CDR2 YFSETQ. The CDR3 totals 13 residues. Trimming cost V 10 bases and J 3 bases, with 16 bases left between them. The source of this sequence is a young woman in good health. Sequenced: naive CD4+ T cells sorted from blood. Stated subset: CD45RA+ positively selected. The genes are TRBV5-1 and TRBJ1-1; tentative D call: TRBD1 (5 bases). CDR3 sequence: CAAAGLFDTEAFF. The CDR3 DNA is TGCGCCGCGGCAGGGCTTTTTGACACTGAAGCTTTCTTT.